The clone carrying this T cell receptor (beta chain) occurred a few times. Antigen: not known. This CDR3 comprises 13 residues. Trimming took 2 bases from V and 0 from J, leaving 5 bases between them. CDR1 and CDR2 (germline): SGHRS, YFSETQ. These data belong to a study of response to subunit inactivated influenza vaccine. Broader study findings: Seasonal influenza vaccination, on each occasion, was suggested by the authors to recruit few new T cells.

Using its own MiXCR run on the RT-PCR reads, TCRdb lists one record per CDR3 protein. The table includes around 190,000 distinct CDR3 sequences, 13% to 15% detected once. This clonotype was obtained from a man aged 45-60 years who received an inactivated influenza vaccine. Specimen: CD8+ T cells sorted from PBMCs, collected 4 to 6 days after vaccination. The V call is TRBV5-1, the J call TRBJ1-1, with D unresolved. CDR3 in DNA: TGCGCCAGCAGCTTCGACCTGAACACTGAAGCTTTCTTT. Encoded protein: CASSFDLNTEAFF. The full variable domain, completed using reference TRBV5-1 and TRBJ1-1, is KAGVTQTPRYLIKTRGQQVTLSCSPISGHRSVSWYQQTPGQGLQFLFEYFSETQRNKGNFPGRFSGRQFSNSRSEMNVSTLELGDSALYLCASSFDLNTEAFFGQGTRLTVV.